The 20 T cell receptor beta chains below were found in one sample sequenced in a study of blood T cell repertoires in COVID-19 (dated by TCRdb to about 2020). The receptor library was made with the immunoSEQ multiplex PCR assay. TCRdb's version of the immuneACCESS table is confined to in-frame rearrangements and falls short of the full clone set. An unresolved V gene accounts for under half of the shortfall where checked; the remainder is of unknown origin. Present in this sample are about 240,000 clones, about 83% of which were seen just once. Under 5% of the sample is held by the ten biggest clonotypes. Sequencing was performed on peripheral blood. These receptors were obtained from a man between 45 and 60 years old with acute or convalescent COVID-19.

V and J are TRBV11-3 and TRBJ2-1; 10 bases are shared with TRBD2. Trimming removed 0 bases from V and 8 bases from J; junction bases left unmatched: 13. This CDR3 spans 18 amino acids. Germline CDR1 and CDR2: SGHNT and YENEEA. The CDR3 DNA follows: TGTGCCAGCAGCTTAGATCCCTGGCTAGCGGGAGTGCGGGATGAGCAGTTCTTC. Translation: CASSLDPWLAGVRDEQFF.

The V call is TRBV29-1, the J call TRBJ1-2, with 7 bases that match TRBD1. The CDR3 spans 12 residues. The V and J ends lost 8 bases and 8 bases, in that order; junction bases with no gene match: 11. Germline lookup yields CDR1 SQVTM and CDR2 ANQGSEA. Written as DNA, the CDR3 is TGCAGCCTACGACAAGGGGGCAGAGGCTACACCTTC. It codes for CSLRQGGRGYTF.

The gene calls are TRBV30 and TRBJ1-1, with 7 bases aligning to TRBD1. The trim removed 1 base at V and 5 bases at J, leaving 7 bases unmatched. CDR3 length equals 14 residues. Germline V lookup: CDR1 GTSNPN, CDR2 SVGIG (reference sequence). The CDR3 loop reads CAWSDTGVGTEAFF. The CDR3 nucleotides read TGTGCCTGGAGTGACACAGGGGTAGGGACTGAAGCTTTCTTT.

The gene calls are TRBV4-1 and TRBJ2-3; 7 bases are a match to TRBD2. V lost 4 bases to trimming and J lost 3 bases; unmatched junction nucleotides: 7. CDR3 length: 15 amino acids. CDR1 MGHRA and CDR2 YSYEKL come from the germline V gene. The CDR3 DNA sequence: TGCGCCAGCAGCCCAGGAGGCGGGGGTACAGATACGCAGTATTTT. This sequence encodes CASSPGGGGTDTQYF.

The V call is TRBV5-6, the J call TRBJ2-1, with TRBD2 identical over 10 bases. Germline loops: CDR1 SGHDT, CDR2 YYEEEE. V shed 0 bases, J shed 2 bases, and the junction held 2 bases outside the gene matches. The CDR3 totals 16 residues. CDR3 coding DNA: TGTGCCAGCAGCTTGGCCCTAGCGGGGGCCTACAATGAGCAGTTCTTC. It yields the protein CASSLALAGAYNEQFF.

The V gene is TRBV11-3, the J gene TRBJ2-5; TRBD1 matches at 10 bases. Germline CDR1 is SGHNT and CDR2 is YENEEA. CDR3 length: 16 residues. With 5 bases clipped from V and 2 bases from J, the junction kept 8 bases outside the gene matches. This CDR3 is CASSPMPGQGQETQYF. In nucleotides, the CDR3 is TGTGCCAGCAGCCCGATGCCGGGACAGGGGCAAGAGACCCAGTACTTC.

The rearrangement uses TRBV7-9 and TRBJ1-1; maybe TRBD1 (6 bases). The V gene's germline CDR1 is SEHNR and CDR2 FQNEAQ (reference sequence). Trimming pared 3 bases from V and 8 bases from J, leaving 10 bases between. This CDR3 has 12 residues. The CDR3 sequence: CASSFGQPEAFF. CDR3 DNA: TGTGCCAGCAGCTTTGGACAGCCCGAAGCTTTCTTT.

The chain links TRBV30 to TRBJ2-7, with 11 nucleotides matching TRBD2. The CDR3 loop spans 13 amino acids. Germline values: CDR1 GTSNPN, CDR2 SVGIG (reference sequence). Trimming removed 3 bases from V and 9 bases from J; junction bases left unmatched: 7. In DNA form, the CDR3 reads TGTGCCTGGAGAGATAGCGGGGGGGCCGGGCAGTACTTC. This encodes CAWRDSGGAGQYF.

The chain combines TRBV5-6 with TRBJ2-1, with TRBD2 matching 9 bases. CDR1 is SGHDT, CDR2 YYEEEE, per germline. The V gene end was trimmed by 4 bases and the J gene end by 6 bases; junction bases not matched to a gene: 8. CDR3 length: 15 residues. In DNA form, the CDR3 reads TGTGCCAGCAGCCACGGGACTAGCACGTTCAATGAGCAGTTCTTC. This translates into CASSHGTSTFNEQFF.

The V call is TRBV9, the J call TRBJ1-1; 10 bases are a match to TRBD1. The CDR3 has 15 residues. Germline values: CDR1 SGDLS, CDR2 YYNGEE. V shed 3 bases, J shed 4 bases, and the junction held 6 bases outside the gene matches. The CDR3 DNA follows: TGTGCCAGCAGCGATGGGACAGGGGAAACCACTGAAGCTTTCTTT. Residues: CASSDGTGETTEAFF. Full variable domain (rest looked up from reference TRBV9 and TRBJ1-1): DSGVTQTPKHLITATGQRVTLRCSPRSGDLSVYWYQQSLDQGLQFLIQYYNGEERAKGNILERFSAQQFPDLHSELNLSSLELGDSALYFCASSDGTGETTEAFFGQGTRLTVV.

The chain employs TRBV6-5 and TRBJ2-1; D possibly corresponds to TRBD2 (5 bases). Germline CDR1 MNHEY, CDR2 SVGAGI. The V end was cut by 0 bases, the J end by 15 bases, with 15 bases between. The CDR3 length is 13 residues. The CDR3 is CASSYSSNGGLFF. Here the CDR3 DNA reads TGTGCCAGCAGTTACTCGAGCAATGGCGGACTGTTCTTC.

Only one count was recorded for this clone. This chain connects TRBV29-1 to TRBJ2-5, with D possibly matching TRBD2 (5 bases). This CDR3 region has 12 residues. CDR1 SQVTM and CDR2 ANQGSEA come from the germline V gene. The CDR3 sequence: CGVRTGEETQYF. Written as DNA, the CDR3 is TGCGGGGTCCGGACCGGGGAAGAGACCCAGTACTTC.

This chain links TRBV6-2 or TRBV6-3 with TRBJ2-2; TRBD2 agrees at 14 bases. From germline, CDR1 is MNHEY and CDR2 SVGEGT. V was pared by 2 bases and J by 6 bases, with 11 bases of the junction left unmatched. The CDR3 contains 19 residues. CDR3 sequence: CASSYALGTSGSQAGELFF. The CDR3 bases are TGTGCCAGCAGTTACGCCTTAGGGACTAGCGGGAGTCAGGCCGGGGAGCTGTTTTTT.

The table lists this clone with a count of one. This rearrangement joins TRBV5-6 to TRBJ2-6, with D hard to call. Germline CDR1 SGHDT, CDR2 YYEEEE. Trimming cost V 5 bases and J 0 bases, with 6 bases left between them. This CDR3 has 14 amino acids. CDR3 in DNA: TGTGCCAGCAGGTCGAGCTCTGGGGCCAACGTCCTGACTTTC. Residues: CASRSSSGANVLTF.

This clone is a singleton in its sample. The V gene is TRBV6-4, the J gene TRBJ2-1; perhaps TRBD1 as D (6 bases). The germline gives CDR1 MRHNA, CDR2 SNTAGT. This CDR3 contains 15 residues. V was trimmed by 6 bases and J by 5 bases, leaving 17 bases between them. The CDR3 loop reads CASRLVTGCHNEQFF. The CDR3 coding sequence is TGTGCCAGCAGACTCGTGACAGGTTGCCACAATGAGCAGTTCTTC.

The gene calls are TRBV2 and TRBJ2-5; tentative D call: TRBD1 (5 bases). The ends were cut back, 11 bases at V and 1 base at J, with 17 bases in the middle. The CDR3 contains 14 residues. Looked up from germline, CDR1 is SNHLY and CDR2 is FYNNEI. CDR3 loop: CAGLGAEFQETQYF. Written as DNA, the CDR3 is TGTGCCGGCCTTGGGGCGGAGTTCCAAGAGACCCAGTACTTC.

V and J are TRBV30 and TRBJ1-4; a weak D match, TRBD1 (6 bases). This CDR3 comprises 13 residues. Germline CDR1 and CDR2: GTSNPN and SVGIG (reference sequence). V was pared by 4 bases and J by 8 bases, with 14 bases between. DNA of the CDR3: TGTGCCTGGACTACCTCAGGGGACGAAAAACTGTTTTTT. This codes for CAWTTSGDEKLFF.

CDR3 protein: CASSQSRPPGEQYF. CDR3 nucleotide sequence: TGTGCCAGCAGCCAATCTCGGCCCCCAGGCGAGCAGTACTTC. The chain employs TRBV16 and TRBJ2-7; D call uncertain. This CDR3 is 14 amino acids long. Per germline, CDR1 KGHSY and CDR2 FQNENV. Trimming removed 0 bases at V and 6 bases at J, with 12 bases between.

This rearrangement joins TRBV10-3 to TRBJ2-2, with a weak D call TRBD1 (6 bases). V was shortened by 6 bases and J by 3 bases, with 14 bases between the two germline ends. The CDR3 is 15 amino acids. Germline loops: CDR1 ENHRY, CDR2 SYGVKD. DNA for the CDR3: TGTGCCATCAGGGAGACAGGTGGGGACACCGGGGAGCTGTTTTTT. Its protein product is CAIRETGGDTGELFF.

The chain recombines TRBV19 with TRBJ2-6; tentative D call: TRBD1 (6 bases). CDR1 LNHDA and CDR2 SQIVND come from the germline V gene (reference sequence). The CDR3 sequence is 19 residues long. V was trimmed by 2 bases and J by 1 base, leaving 18 bases between them. CDR3 DNA sequence: TGTGCCAGTAGTATATTGGCCGCGACAGGTCAATCTGGGGCCAACGTCCTGACTTTC. Protein product: CASSILAATGQSGANVLTF. Looking up the rest from reference TRBV19 and TRBJ2-6 gives the full variable domain: DGGITQSPKYLFRKEGQNVTLSCEQNLNHDAMYWYRQDPGQGLRLIYYSQIVNDFQKGDIAEGYSVSREKKESFPLTVTSAQKNPTAFYLCASSILAATGQSGANVLTFGAGSRLTVL.